These 17 T cell receptor beta chains came from one sample sequenced in a study of CD8+CD57+ T cells in acquired aplastic anemia. Using genomic DNA as the template, TCR beta VDJ and CDR3 profiling was carried out. Using its own MiXCR run on the reads, TCRdb lists one record per CDR3 protein. The repertoire holds 150,000 to 200,000 distinct CDR3 sequences, 50% to 75% seen once, with 46% in the top ten. The specimen sequenced was sorted CD4+, CD8+, or CD8+CD57+ T cells (not recorded which) from PBMCs. The receptors originated from a human donor with severe aplastic anemia or a healthy control (not recorded which).

This clonotype appeared a few times. V usage is TRBV7-2 and J usage is TRBJ1-6; no clear D. V was trimmed by 1 base and J by 15 bases, leaving 7 bases between them. CDR3 length: 11 residues. The germline V gene encodes CDR1 SGHTA and CDR2 FQGNSA. CDR3 protein: CASSLDSLLHF. CDR3 in DNA: TGTGCCAGCAGCTTAGACAGTCTCCTCCACTTT.

The sample holds many counts of this clonotype. This chain joins TRBV13 and TRBJ2-2; D may be TRBD2 (5 bases). The length of the CDR3 is 15 residues. Germline V gene lookup returns CDR1 PRHDT and CDR2 FYEKMQ (reference sequence). V was shortened by 1 base and J by 4 bases, with 10 bases between the two germline ends. DNA of the CDR3: TGTGCCAGCAGCTTAGTCGGACTGGGCACCGGGGAGCTGTTTTTT. This sequence encodes CASSLVGLGTGELFF.

The gene calls are TRBV20-1 and TRBJ1-4, with 8 bases lining up with TRBD1. After removal of 7 bases from V and 8 bases from J, the junction contained 9 bases not matched to a gene. CDR3 size: 13 residues. Germline values: CDR1 DFQATT, CDR2 SNEGSKA (reference sequence). CDR3 amino acids: CSVQGQGLEKLFF. The DNA of the CDR3 is TGCAGTGTTCAAGGACAGGGCCTCGAAAAACTGTTTTTT.

This sequence joins TRBV7-9 and TRBJ2-4; D may be TRBD2 (5 bases). The CDR3 consists of 13 residues. V lost 2 bases and J 5 bases, leaving 7 bases between the germline ends. Germline loops: CDR1 SEHNR, CDR2 FQNEAQ (reference sequence). CDR3 sequence reads: CASSLNGENIQYF. The DNA for the CDR3 is TGTGCCAGCAGCTTAAACGGGGAAAACATTCAGTACTTC.

CDR3 sequence: CASSERMANQPQHF. The CDR3 DNA is TGCGCCAGCAGTGAACGTATGGCCAATCAGCCCCAGCATTTT. This chain links TRBV10-2 with TRBJ1-5; D is unclear. This CDR3 region has 14 residues. V lost 3 bases and J 3 bases, leaving 9 bases between the germline ends. Germline V lookup: CDR1 WSHSY, CDR2 SAAADI.

This chain links TRBV20-1 with TRBJ2-1, with 9 bases matching TRBD2. The V gene end was trimmed by 1 base and the J gene end by 1 base; junction bases not matched to a gene: 2. This CDR3 region has 15 residues. CDR1 is DFQATT and CDR2 is SNEGSKA in the germline V gene (reference sequence). DNA for the CDR3: TGCAGTGCTAGAGCGCTAGCGGGGTCCTACAATGAGCAGTTCTTC. It translates to CSARALAGSYNEQFF.

The V and J genes are TRBV7-8 and TRBJ1-6; tentatively, D is TRBD1 (6 bases). The CDR3 sequence is 14 residues long. Germline CDR1 SGHVS, CDR2 FQNEAQ. With 2 bases removed from V and 10 bases from J, the gap between germline ends came to 12 bases. As DNA, the CDR3 is TGTGCCAGCAGCTTACCAGGGGTTGGATCACCCCTCCACTTT. Residues: CASSLPGVGSPLHF.

There are a few counts of this clonotype. The CDR3 reads CASSYRTEDLSGYTF. CDR3 nucleotides: TGTGCCAGCAGTTATCGGACAGAGGACCTTTCTGGCTACACCTTC. The chain employs TRBV6-2 or TRBV6-3 and TRBJ1-2; a weak D match, TRBD1 (6 bases). Trimming took 3 bases from V and 7 from J, leaving 18 bases between them. The CDR3 is 15 residues long. Germline-derived CDR1 and CDR2 are MNHEY and SVGEGT.

The table lists this clonotype with a few counts. The genes are TRBV7-6 and TRBJ2-3; possibly TRBD2 for D (6 bases). The CDR3 sequence is 12 residues long. V was trimmed by 10 bases and J by 3 bases, leaving 11 bases between them. Germline CDR1 and CDR2: SGHVS and FNYEAQ. CDR3 residues: CATRGATDTQYF. Here the CDR3 DNA reads TGTGCCACCCGCGGGGCTACAGATACGCAGTATTTT.

This chain uses TRBV15 with TRBJ2-1, with D uncertain. Trimming stripped 1 base from V and 11 bases from J, with 12 bases between. CDR3 length: 13 residues. Per the germline V gene, CDR1 is LNHNV and CDR2 is YYDKDF (reference sequence). CDR3 DNA: TGTGCCACCAGCAGAGTTAAGGCTCCACAGCAGTTCTTC. This encodes CATSRVKAPQQFF. Combining the CDR3 with reference TRBV15 and TRBJ2-1 gives the whole variable domain DAMVIQNPRYQVTQFGKPVTLSCSQTLNHNVMYWYQQKSSQAPKLLFHYYDKDFNNEADTPDNFQSRRPNTSFCFLDIRSPGLGDTAMYLCATSRVKAPQQFFGPGTRLTVL.

This clonotype was detected ten times or more. The chain is built from TRBV4-2 and TRBJ1-1, with D possibly TRBD1 on 5 matching bases. V lost 1 base, J lost 2 bases, and 14 bases lay in between. The CDR3 has 16 residues. Germline CDR1 is LGHNA and CDR2 is YNFKEQ. The CDR3 spells CASSQVGAGHNTEAFF. The DNA for the CDR3 is TGTGCCAGCAGCCAAGTTGGGGCAGGGCATAACACTGAAGCTTTCTTT.

This clonotype has at least ten counts. The chain carries TRBV19 and TRBJ2-3; TRBD1 might be the D (5 bases). CDR3 size: 16 residues. CDR1 and CDR2 (germline): LNHDA, SQIVND (reference sequence). Trimming left V 6 bases short and J 1 base short, with 17 bases between. The CDR3 DNA follows: TGTGCCAGTAGCGAATATGGGGCTGGGGGCACAGATACGCAGTATTTT. Translation: CASSEYGAGGTDTQYF.

For the CDR3, the DNA is TGTGCCAGCAGCCAAGAGGCAAGCGGGACCTACAATGAGCAGTTCTTC. Translating it yields CASSQEASGTYNEQFF. The V and J genes are TRBV4-2 and TRBJ2-1; 7 nucleotides agree with TRBD2. V dropped 0 bases and J dropped 2; count of bases not matched to a gene: 4. Germline CDR1 LGHNA, CDR2 YNFKEQ. The CDR3 has 16 residues.

This chain links TRBV24-1 with TRBJ1-2; D is perhaps TRBD1 (5 bases). Per germline, CDR1 KGHDR and CDR2 SFDVKD. The CDR3 has 16 amino acids. V was cut by 2 bases and J by 8 bases, with 20 bases left in between. The CDR3 DNA reads TGTGCCACCAGTGATTCAGGGTCGCGGGACGCTATGGGCTACACCTTC. Translation: CATSDSGSRDAMGYTF.

The chain links TRBV20-1 to TRBJ1-1, with 9 bases identical to TRBD1. After removal of 4 bases from V and 6 bases from J, the junction contained 12 bases not matched to a gene. Per the germline V gene, CDR1 is DFQATT and CDR2 is SNEGSKA (reference sequence). The CDR3 is 15 amino acids. The CDR3 sequence: CSAKPMTGGESEAFF. The CDR3 bases are TGCAGTGCTAAACCGATGACAGGGGGGGAGTCTGAAGCTTTCTTT.

The genes are TRBV14 and TRBJ1-1; 7 bases line up with TRBD1. The CDR3 covers 15 residues. V shed 5 bases and J 6 bases; nucleotides not matched to a gene: 12. Germline V gives CDR1 SGHDN, CDR2 FVKESK. The CDR3 coding sequence is TGTGCCAGCAGCGAGACGACAGGGAGGTATGCTGAAGCTTTCTTT. This sequence encodes CASSETTGRYAEAFF.

This clonotype was found many times. The chain has TRBV12-3 or TRBV12-4 and TRBJ2-7, with D possibly being TRBD2 (5 bases). The CDR3 sequence is 14 residues long. V lost 7 bases, J lost 0 bases, and 13 bases lay in between. Here the CDR3 reads CASTLGLSSYEQYF. The CDR3 nucleotides read TGTGCCAGCACCTTAGGACTGAGCTCCTACGAGCAGTACTTC.